This T cell receptor beta chain was identified in a study of T cell responses to AZD1222 COVID-19 vaccine. Findings and limits, study-wide: Baseline seropositives among AZD1222 recipients totaled only six. Reportedly, nearly half the spike-specific TCRs target unmutated variant regions. Clonal diversity may have been underestimated, and the donors were mostly white British, with more females than males. Spike was spanned by vaccine-associated CD4 TCRs, with dominance at 160-218 and 743-854.

TCRdb's copy holds only in-frame clones and misses some; the assay was immunoSEQ multiplex PCR. The sample has about 110,000 clones, approximately 88% seen once. The CDR3 runs 16 residues. J gave up 3 bases and V 1 base, and 8 bases lay outside the gene matches. The germline V gene has CDR1 SGHAT and CDR2 FQNNGV. On this clone: What it binds is not known.

The V gene is TRBV11-2, the J gene TRBJ2-7; 8 bases fit TRBD1. The clonotype comes from an adult in good health. The sequences come from peripheral blood, collected on day 0 of MenACWY control vaccination. CDR3 in DNA: TGTGCCAGCAGCTTAGTACAAGGGACAGGACGCTACGAGCAGTACTTC. Amino acids: CASSLVQGTGRYEQYF.